These 22 T cell receptor beta chains originate from one sample sequenced in a study of blood T cell repertoires in COVID-19. Assay used: immunoSEQ multiplex PCR; TCRdb lists only in-frame clones, some missing. The data contain a few hundred thousand clones, 89% of them singletons. Sequencing input: peripheral blood. Source of these receptors: a woman between 40 and 55 years old who had recovered from COVID-19.

The chain is built from TRBV3-1 (or the pseudogene TRBV3-2) and TRBJ1-3; possibly TRBD1 for D (5 bases). The germline V gene encodes CDR1 LGHDT and CDR2 YNNKEL (reference sequence). The CDR3 sequence is 15 residues long. The V gene lost 1 base and the J gene lost 4 bases, with 11 bases spanning the gap. CDR3 coding DNA: TGTGCCAGCAGCCAAGGGTACGACAGCGGAAACACCATATATTTT. This translates into CASSQGYDSGNTIYF.

This chain uses TRBV4-1 with TRBJ1-2; D is uncertain. CDR3 size: 12 residues. CDR1 and CDR2 (germline): MGHRA, YSYEKL. Trimming shortened V by 3 bases and J by 6 bases, and 8 bases separated the two germline ends. This CDR3 is CASSQRHNGYTF. The CDR3 DNA reads TGCGCCAGCAGCCAGCGGCACAATGGCTACACCTTC.

This chain joins TRBV12-3 or TRBV12-4 and TRBJ1-1, with no clear D. The germline V and J ends were trimmed by 8 bases and 5 bases, with 6 bases remaining between them. The CDR3 has 10 residues. The CDR3 coding sequence is TGTGCCAGCCTCGGGACTGAAGCTTTCTTT. Translation: CASLGTEAFF.

The chain uses TRBV6-4 and TRBJ1-2, with TRBD1 identical over 8 bases. Looked up from germline, CDR1 is MRHNA and CDR2 is SNTAGT. This CDR3 comprises 14 residues. V lost 6 bases and J lost 5; bases outside the gene matches: 8. The CDR3 region has the DNA TGTGCCAGCAGCCCGGGACAGGAATATTATGGCTACACCTTC. Its protein product is CASSPGQEYYGYTF.

The chain links TRBV11-2 to TRBJ2-2; TRBD2 matches 8 bases. In germline, CDR1 is SGHAT, CDR2 FQNNGV. The CDR3 consists of 17 residues. V shed 1 base and J 4 bases; nucleotides not matched to a gene: 8. CDR3 sequence reads: CASSLALAGILTGELFF. In DNA form, the CDR3 reads TGTGCCAGCAGCTTAGCCCTAGCGGGTATCCTCACCGGGGAGCTGTTTTTT.

The count of this clone is one. This chain links TRBV7-2 with TRBJ2-3; tentatively, D is TRBD2 (6 bases). Trimming removed 3 bases from V and 6 bases from J, with 7 bases in between. This CDR3 comprises 12 residues. Germline V gene sequence: CDR1 SGHTA, CDR2 FQGNSA. Written as DNA, the CDR3 is TGTGCCAGCAGCTTCCGGGGGGATACGCAGTATTTT. As protein: CASSFRGDTQYF. The whole variable domain, remainder taken from reference TRBV7-2 and TRBJ2-3, is GAGVSQSPSNKVTEKGKDVELRCDPISGHTALYWYRQSLGQGLEFLIYFQGNSAPDKSGLPSDRFSAERTGGSVSTLTIQRTQQEDSAVYLCASSFRGDTQYFGPGTRLTVL.

This rearrangement joins TRBV4-3 to TRBJ2-1; 13 bases are a match to TRBD2. Losses at the gene ends were 4 bases for V and 9 bases for J; bases not matched to a gene: 9. Per germline, CDR1 LGHNA and CDR2 YSLEER. This CDR3 has 16 residues. CDR3 nucleotide sequence: TGCGCCAGCAGCCCACAAGGACTAGCGGGGGTGGGTGAGCAGTTCTTC. Encoded protein: CASSPQGLAGVGEQFF.

The chain carries TRBV12-3 or TRBV12-4 and TRBJ1-3; possible D gene TRBD1, 5 bases. The V end lost 1 base, the J end lost 12 bases, and 13 bases lay between the germline ends. The CDR3 covers 13 residues. The CDR3, as DNA: TGTGCCAGCAGTTTAGTGGGGAGGGGTATCATATATTTT. This translates into CASSLVGRGIIYF.

This clone was recorded a few times. The V and J genes are TRBV9 and TRBJ2-6; D is unresolved. CDR3 size: 16 residues. Per the germline V gene, CDR1 is SGDLS and CDR2 is YYNGEE. The V gene lost 4 bases and the J gene lost 1 base, with 12 bases spanning the gap. The CDR3 sequence: CASSPHTASGANVLTF. The CDR3, as DNA: TGTGCCAGCAGCCCTCACACAGCATCTGGGGCCAACGTCCTGACTTTC. Together with reference TRBV9 and TRBJ2-6, the CDR3 gives the full variable domain: DSGVTQTPKHLITATGQRVTLRCSPRSGDLSVYWYQQSLDQGLQFLIQYYNGEERAKGNILERFSAQQFPDLHSELNLSSLELGDSALYFCASSPHTASGANVLTFGAGSRLTVL.

The chain recombines TRBV27 with TRBJ1-1; D uncertain. Germline CDR1 and CDR2: MNHEY and SMNVEV (reference sequence). The CDR3 is 13 amino acids. V was shortened by 0 bases and J by 10 bases, with 12 bases between the two germline ends. The CDR3 DNA sequence: TGTGCCAGCAGTTTATCGATTGGGCCGGCAGCTTTCTTT. Translated, it gives CASSLSIGPAAFF.

This clone came up once. This chain connects TRBV10-3 to TRBJ1-5; possible D gene TRBD1, 6 bases. The CDR3 loop spans 17 amino acids. Germline CDR1 is ENHRY and CDR2 is SYGVKD. The ends were cut back, 2 bases at V and 0 bases at J, with 14 bases in the middle. The CDR3 reads CAISEGQLGVSNQPQHF. The CDR3 bases are TGTGCCATCAGTGAGGGACAGCTGGGGGTTAGCAATCAGCCCCAGCATTTT.

The chain links TRBV6-5 to TRBJ2-3; TRBD2 is a possible D gene (5 bases). Trimming shortened V by 5 bases and J by 3 bases, and 15 bases separated the two germline ends. The CDR3 covers 15 residues. CDR1 MNHEY and CDR2 SVGAGI come from the germline V gene. This chain's CDR3 is CASSQQLGLTDTQYF. Written as DNA, the CDR3 is TGTGCCAGCAGTCAACAATTAGGACTTACAGATACGCAGTATTTT.

The chain is built from TRBV24-1 and TRBJ2-1; 7 nucleotides match TRBD1. Losses at the gene ends were 3 bases for V and 5 bases for J; bases not matched to a gene: 3. CDR3 length: 14 residues. CDR1 is KGHDR, CDR2 SFDVKD, per germline. CDR3 sequence: CATSDPGQNNEQFF. The CDR3 DNA reads TGTGCCACCAGTGATCCGGGACAGAACAATGAGCAGTTCTTC.

The chain recombines TRBV4-1 with TRBJ1-6; D may be TRBD1 (5 bases). The germline V gene encodes CDR1 MGHRA and CDR2 YSYEKL. Trimming cost V 4 bases and J 10 bases, with 17 bases left between them. The CDR3 consists of 15 residues. CDR3 sequence reads: CASSLSGGNRSPLHF. The CDR3 nucleotides read TGCGCCAGCAGCCTAAGTGGGGGGAATCGCTCACCCCTCCACTTT.

The gene calls are TRBV20-1 and TRBJ2-2, with D tentatively TRBD1 (5 bases). This CDR3 has 11 amino acids. Germline assignment: CDR1 DFQATT and CDR2 SNEGSKA (reference sequence). V lost 7 bases, J lost 7 bases, and 10 bases lay in between. DNA of the CDR3: TGCAGTGGCACAGGTGGCGGGGAGCTGTTTTTT. Its protein is CSGTGGGELFF.

The chain links TRBV24-1 to TRBJ2-4; TRBD2 is a possible D gene (6 bases). This CDR3 is 14 amino acids long. Germline lookup yields CDR1 KGHDR and CDR2 SFDVKD. The ends were cut back, 0 bases at V and 8 bases at J, with 10 bases in the middle. The CDR3 spells CATSDLTSGDIQYF. The DNA of the CDR3 is TGTGCCACCAGTGATTTGACGTCGGGGGACATTCAGTACTTC.

V usage is TRBV6-6 and J usage is TRBJ2-5, with TRBD1 matching 7 bases. Germline V gene sequence: CDR1 MNHNY, CDR2 SVGAGI (reference sequence). The CDR3 contains 12 residues. Trimming at V came to 8 bases and at J to 3 bases, leaving 3 bases not matched to a gene. Here the CDR3 DNA reads TGTGCCAGCTCTGACAGGGAAGAGACCCAGTACTTC. It codes for CASSDREETQYF.

The chain uses TRBV7-2 and TRBJ2-5; 8 bases agree with TRBD1. The V and J ends lost 4 bases and 2 bases, in that order; junction bases with no gene match: 3. Germline CDR1 reads SGHTA; CDR2 reads FQGNSA. This CDR3 is 14 amino acids long. DNA for the CDR3: TGTGCCAGCAGCTCGGGACAGGCACAAGAGACCCAGTACTTC. The encoded protein is CASSSGQAQETQYF.

This clone was seen only a few times. The chain joins TRBV11-3 to TRBJ2-7; 10 nucleotides line up with TRBD2. J gave up 5 bases and V 1 base, and 5 bases lay outside the gene matches. The CDR3 is 15 residues long. Per the germline V gene, CDR1 is SGHNT and CDR2 is YENEEA. The CDR3 is CASSLGSSGSNEQYV. The CDR3 bases are TGTGCCAGCAGCTTAGGTTCTAGCGGGAGTAACGAGCAGTACGTC.

The genes are TRBV12-3 or TRBV12-4 and TRBJ1-1, with D perhaps TRBD1 (5 bases). With 5 bases removed from V and 3 bases from J, the gap between germline ends came to 10 bases. The CDR3 consists of 13 residues. In nucleotides, the CDR3 is TGTGCCAGCAGTCCGCTCAGGGACACTGAAGCTTTCTTT. This sequence encodes CASSPLRDTEAFF.

This clone showed up just a few times. The V and J genes are TRBV9 and TRBJ2-3; TRBD2 matches 11 bases. J lost 2 bases, V lost 0 bases, and 8 bases had no gene match. Germline assignment: CDR1 SGDLS and CDR2 YYNGEE. The CDR3 covers 18 residues. The CDR3 reads CASSVDIAGGTYTDTQYF. In nucleotides, the CDR3 is TGTGCCAGCAGCGTAGATATAGCGGGGGGGACCTACACAGATACGCAGTATTTT.

This clone was observed at least ten times. This chain joins TRBV7-2 and TRBJ2-3; D gene unclear. Deletions cut 7 bases from V and 6 bases from J, with 14 bases between. The germline gives CDR1 SGHTA, CDR2 FQGNSA. The CDR3 is 13 residues long. Here the CDR3 reads CASTLGLRDTQYF. In DNA form, the CDR3 reads TGTGCCAGCACCCTTGGCCTCAGGGATACGCAGTATTTT.